Listed below are T cell receptor beta chains from one sample, sequenced in a study of blood T cell repertoires in COVID-19. Data came from immunoSEQ multiplex PCR; TCRdb stores just in-frame clones and leaves some out. The table lists around 160,000 clones, just over 85% of them singletons. Material: peripheral blood. The origin of the receptors is a man in his sixties with acute or convalescent COVID-19. Each CDR3 is given with its conserved first and last residue. Fields, in order: J gene, D gene, V gene, CDR3 protein, CDR3 DNA. D genes are given only for firm matches.

>TRBJ2-1|TRBD1|TRBV7-2
CASSPVGTGRSNEQFF
TGTGCCAGCAGCCCCGTGGGGACAGGGAGGTCGAATGAGCAGTTCTTC
>TRBJ1-1|.|TRBV5-1
CASSWGLNTEAFF
TGCGCCAGCAGCTGGGGCCTGAACACTGAAGCTTTCTTT
>TRBJ1-4|.|TRBV5-4
CASSGGGTTNEKLFF
TGTGCCAGCAGCGGGGGGGGTACAACTAATGAAAAACTGTTTTTT
>TRBJ1-5|TRBD1|TRBV3-1/TRBV3-2
CASSRTAGTGDLSNQPQHF
TGTGCCAGCAGCCGGACTGCCGGGACAGGGGACCTAAGCAATCAGCCCCAGCATTTT
>TRBJ2-5|.|TRBV12-3/TRBV12-4
CASSLEERSTQYF
TGTGCCAGCAGCCTGGAGGAGAGGTCGACCCAGTACTTC
>TRBJ2-1|.|TRBV27
CASNKNEQFF
TGTGCCAGCAACAAAAATGAGCAGTTCTTC
>TRBJ1-4|.|TRBV6-5
CASKQSSGINEKLFF
TGTGCCAGCAAGCAGAGCAGCGGAATTAATGAAAAACTGTTTTTT
>TRBJ1-1|TRBD1|TRBV19
CASQDRAGNAEAFF
TGTGCCAGTCAAGACAGGGCCGGGAACGCTGAAGCTTTCTTT
>TRBJ1-3|.|TRBV7-2
CASSLGQVIGDTIYF
TGTGCCAGCAGCTTAGGACAGGTGATTGGGGACACCATATATTTT
>TRBJ2-5|.|TRBV9
CASSPRGETQYF
TGTGCCAGCAGCCCGAGGGGGGAGACCCAGTACTTC
>TRBJ2-1|.|TRBV6-5
CASKALVLSYNEQFF
TGTGCCAGCAAGGCACTAGTATTATCCTACAATGAGCAGTTCTTC
>TRBJ1-2|TRBD1|TRBV18
CASSIRDRASTNYGYTF
TGTGCCAGCTCAATCCGGGACAGGGCGTCGACTAACTATGGCTACACCTTC